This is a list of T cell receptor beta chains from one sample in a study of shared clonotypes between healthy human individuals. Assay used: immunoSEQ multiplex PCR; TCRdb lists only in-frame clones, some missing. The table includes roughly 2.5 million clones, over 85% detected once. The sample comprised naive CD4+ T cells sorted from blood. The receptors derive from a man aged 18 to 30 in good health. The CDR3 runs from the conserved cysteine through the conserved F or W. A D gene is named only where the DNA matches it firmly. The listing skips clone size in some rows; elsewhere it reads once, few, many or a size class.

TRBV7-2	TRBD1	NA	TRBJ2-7	CASSFQGARYEQYF	TGTGCCAGCAGCTTCCAGGGGGCTCGATACGAGCAGTACTTC
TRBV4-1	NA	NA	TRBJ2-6	CASSPQGLGSGANVLTF	TGCGCCAGCAGCCCTCAGGGGCTAGGCTCTGGGGCCAACGTCCTGACTTTC
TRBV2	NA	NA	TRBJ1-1	CAAGGEEMNTEAFF	TGTGCCGCGGGAGGTGAGGAGATGAACACTGAAGCTTTCTTT
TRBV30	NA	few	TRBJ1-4	CAWSVDRANEKLFF	TGTGCCTGGAGTGTGGATAGGGCTAATGAAAAACTGTTTTTT
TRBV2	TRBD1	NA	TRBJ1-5	CASQPQGAGNQPQHF	TGTGCCTCACAGCCACAGGGGGCCGGCAATCAGCCCCAGCATTTT
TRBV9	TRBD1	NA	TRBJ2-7	CASTLGQGAKEQYF	TGTGCCAGCACCCTCGGGCAGGGGGCAAAAGAGCAGTACTTC
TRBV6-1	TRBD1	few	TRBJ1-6	CASSPGQDYNSPLHF	TGTGCCAGCAGCCCGGGACAGGACTATAATTCACCCCTCCACTTT
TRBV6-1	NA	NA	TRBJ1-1	CASSGGNMNTEAFF	TGTGCCAGCAGTGGAGGGAATATGAACACTGAAGCTTTCTTT
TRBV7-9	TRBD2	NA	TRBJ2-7	CASSSGGSVSYEQYF	TGTGCCAGCAGCTCCGGGGGGTCCGTCTCCTACGAGCAGTACTTC
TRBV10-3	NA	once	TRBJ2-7	CAISESGAYEQYF	TGTGCCATCAGTGAATCGGGGGCATACGAGCAGTACTTC
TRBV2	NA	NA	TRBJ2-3	CASRLMSGGDTQYF	TGTGCCAGCAGGTTAATGTCGGGTGGAGATACGCAGTATTTT
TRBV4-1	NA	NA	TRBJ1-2	CASSQGVPITVNYGYTF	TGCGCCAGCAGCCAAGGAGTACCGATAACGGTGAACTATGGCTACACCTTC
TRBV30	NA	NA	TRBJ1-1	CAWSVPPGRTEAFF	TGTGCCTGGAGTGTACCTCCGGGGAGAACTGAAGCTTTCTTT
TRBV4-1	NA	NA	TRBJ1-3	CASSQDSTFFSGNTIYF	TGCGCCAGCAGCCAGGACAGTACCTTCTTCTCTGGAAACACCATATATTTT
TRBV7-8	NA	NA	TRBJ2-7	CASSLAKGKEQYF	TGTGCCAGCAGCTTAGCAAAGGGGAAAGAGCAGTACTTC
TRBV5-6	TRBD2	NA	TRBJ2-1	CASSVARKAGGPSYNEQFF	TGTGCCAGCAGCGTAGCAAGGAAAGCGGGAGGGCCTTCCTACAATGAGCAGTTCTTC
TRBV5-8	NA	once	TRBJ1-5	CASSTLWLQGTLEAQHF	TGTGCCAGCAGTACATTGTGGCTACAGGGCACCTTAGAAGCCCAGCATTTT
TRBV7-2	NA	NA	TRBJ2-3	CASTSRDTQYF	TGTGCCAGCACCTCTAGAGATACGCAGTATTTT
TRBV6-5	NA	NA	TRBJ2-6	CASSYSFATGANVLTF	TGTGCCAGCAGTTACTCTTTTGCGACTGGGGCCAACGTCCTGACTTTC
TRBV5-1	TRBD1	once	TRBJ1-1	CASSKTGETEAFF	TGCGCCAGCAGCAAGACAGGGGAGACTGAAGCTTTCTTT
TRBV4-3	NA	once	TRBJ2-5	CASSQDPDDSLFQETQYF	TGCGCCAGCAGCCAAGATCCGGATGACAGCTTATTCCAAGAGACCCAGTACTTC
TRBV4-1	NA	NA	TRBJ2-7	CASSQDPSGVYEQYF	TGCGCCAGCAGCCAAGATCCTTCAGGGGTCTACGAGCAGTACTTC
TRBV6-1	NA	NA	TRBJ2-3	CAHPRGGLSTDTQYF	TGTGCCCATCCCAGAGGAGGGCTGAGCACAGATACGCAGTATTTT
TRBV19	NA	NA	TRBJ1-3	CASSGRAGFSGNTIYF	TGTGCCAGTAGTGGGCGAGCCGGGTTCTCTGGAAACACCATATATTTT
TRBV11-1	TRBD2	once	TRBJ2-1	CASSLGRGGRNEQFF	TGTGCCAGCAGCTTAGGGCGGGGGGGCCGAAATGAGCAGTTCTTC
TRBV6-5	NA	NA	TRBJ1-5	CASSPESLNQPQHF	TGTGCCAGCAGCCCCGAAAGTTTGAATCAGCCCCAGCATTTT
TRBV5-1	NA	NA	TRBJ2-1	CASSLEVGGYNEQFF	TGCGCCAGCAGCTTGGAGGTCGGAGGATACAATGAGCAGTTCTTC
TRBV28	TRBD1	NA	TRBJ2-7	CASSSQGRNEQYF	TGTGCCAGCAGTTCACAGGGGCGTAACGAGCAGTACTTC
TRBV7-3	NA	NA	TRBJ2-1	CASSLTGINEQFF	TGTGCCAGCAGCTTGACAGGAATTAATGAGCAGTTCTTC
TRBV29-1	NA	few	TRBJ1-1	CSARSTEAFF	TGCAGCGCCCGGAGCACTGAAGCTTTCTTT
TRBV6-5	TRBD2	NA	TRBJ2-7	CASRWTSGARQYF	TGTGCCAGCAGATGGACTAGCGGGGCCCGGCAGTACTTC
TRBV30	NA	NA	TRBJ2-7	CAWSKTRSSYEQYF	TGTGCCTGGAGTAAAACCAGGAGCTCCTACGAGCAGTACTTC
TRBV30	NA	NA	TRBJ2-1	CAWKQGSSYNEQFF	TGTGCCTGGAAACAGGGAAGCTCCTACAATGAGCAGTTCTTC
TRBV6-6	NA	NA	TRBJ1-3	CASSRTAGNTIYF	TGTGCCAGCAGCCGGACAGCTGGAAACACCATATATTTT
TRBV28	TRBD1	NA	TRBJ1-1	CASSSQGARNTEAFF	TGTGCCAGCTCGTCGCAGGGGGCCAGGAACACTGAAGCTTTCTTT
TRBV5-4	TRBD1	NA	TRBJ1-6	CASSLKTGDGTPLHF	TGTGCCAGCAGCCTAAAGACAGGGGACGGGACACCCCTCCACTTT
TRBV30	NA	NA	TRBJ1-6	CAWDPLVGFNSPLHF	TGTGCCTGGGACCCCTTGGTAGGCTTTAATTCACCCCTCCACTTT
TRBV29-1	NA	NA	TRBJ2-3	CSVEIPTDTQYF	TGCAGCGTTGAGATACCCACAGATACGCAGTATTTT
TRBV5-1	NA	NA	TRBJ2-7	CASSLDREEQYF	TGCGCCAGCAGCTTGGACAGGGAAGAGCAGTACTTC
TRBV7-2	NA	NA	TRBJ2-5	CASSLDPVWTQYF	TGTGCCAGCAGCTTAGATCCGGTGTGGACCCAGTACTTC
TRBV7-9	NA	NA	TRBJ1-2	CASSSLRTVEMNGYTF	TGTGCCAGCAGCTCACTCAGGACGGTGGAAATGAATGGCTACACCTTC
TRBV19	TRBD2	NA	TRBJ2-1	CASSIAGGTNEQFF	TGTGCCAGTAGTATAGCGGGAGGGACAAATGAGCAGTTCTTC
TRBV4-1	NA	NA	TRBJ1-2	CASSQDQQGIFYGYTF	TGCGCCAGCAGCCAAGATCAGCAAGGGATTTTTTATGGCTACACCTTC
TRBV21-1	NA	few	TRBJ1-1	CASTGAFTMKAFF	TGTGCCAGCACCGGAGCATTTACTATGAAGGCTTTCTTT
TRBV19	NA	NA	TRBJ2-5	CASSTTSIQETQYF	TGTGCCAGTAGTACGACTAGTATCCAAGAGACCCAGTACTTC
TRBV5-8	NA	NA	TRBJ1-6	CAAQVVNSPLHF	TGTGCCGCGCAGGTTGTTAATTCACCCCTCCACTTT
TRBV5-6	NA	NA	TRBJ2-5	CASSLNSGVETQYF	TGTGCCAGCAGCTTAAATTCAGGGGTCGAGACCCAGTACTTC
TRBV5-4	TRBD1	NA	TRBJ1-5	CASSLTGQGNQPQHF	TGTGCCAGCAGCTTAACGGGACAGGGCAATCAGCCCCAGCATTTT
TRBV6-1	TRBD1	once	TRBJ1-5	CASSGQGANQPQHF	TGTGCCAGCTCTGGACAGGGGGCAAATCAGCCCCAGCATTTT